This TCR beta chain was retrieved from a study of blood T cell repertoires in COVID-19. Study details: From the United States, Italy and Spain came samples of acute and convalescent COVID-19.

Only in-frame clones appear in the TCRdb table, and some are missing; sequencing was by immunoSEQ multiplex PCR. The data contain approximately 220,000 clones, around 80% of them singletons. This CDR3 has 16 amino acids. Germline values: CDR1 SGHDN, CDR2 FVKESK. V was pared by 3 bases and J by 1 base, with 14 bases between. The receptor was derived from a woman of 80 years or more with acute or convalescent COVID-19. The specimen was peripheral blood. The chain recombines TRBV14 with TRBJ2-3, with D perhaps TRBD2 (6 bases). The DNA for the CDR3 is TGTGCCAGCAGCCATAGGCGGGGAGGAGGCACAGATACGCAGTATTTT. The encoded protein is CASSHRRGGGTDTQYF.